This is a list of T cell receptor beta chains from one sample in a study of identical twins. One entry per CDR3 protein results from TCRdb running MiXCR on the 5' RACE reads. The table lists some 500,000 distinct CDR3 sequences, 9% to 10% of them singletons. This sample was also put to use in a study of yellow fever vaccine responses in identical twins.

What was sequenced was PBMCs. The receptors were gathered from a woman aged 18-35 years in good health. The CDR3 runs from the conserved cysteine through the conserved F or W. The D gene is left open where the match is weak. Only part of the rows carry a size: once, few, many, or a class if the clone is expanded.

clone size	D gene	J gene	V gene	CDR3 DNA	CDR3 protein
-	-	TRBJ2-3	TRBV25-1	TGTGCCAGCAGTGAATTCAGGGTTCAAACTAGCACAGATACGCAGTATTTT	CASSEFRVQTSTDTQYF
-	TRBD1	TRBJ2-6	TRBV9	TGTGCCAGCAGCGTCCAACCCCCGGGACAGTTAGGCTCTGGGGCCAACGTCCTGACTTTC	CASSVQPPGQLGSGANVLTF
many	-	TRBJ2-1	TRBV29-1	TGCAGCGTTGCAGGAGGGAATGAGCAGTTCTTC	CSVAGGNEQFF
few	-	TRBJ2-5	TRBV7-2	TGTGCCAGCAGCTTATGGGGGGAGGAGGGCTTGTCCCAGTACTTC	CASSLWGEEGLSQYF
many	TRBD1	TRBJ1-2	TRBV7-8	TGTGCCAGCAGCCCCCGCAGGGGGTATGGCTACACCTTC	CASSPRRGYGYTF
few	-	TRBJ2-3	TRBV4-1	TGCGCCAGCAGCGCCACAACGACCTCAGTCTTGAGAGATACGCAGTATTTT	CASSATTTSVLRDTQYF
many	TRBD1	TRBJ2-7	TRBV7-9	TGTGCCAGCAGTCCACAGGGGAAGGAGTACGAGCAGTACTTC	CASSPQGKEYEQYF
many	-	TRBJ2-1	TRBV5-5	TGTGCCAGCAGCTTCGGGAAGTACAATGAGCAGTTCTTC	CASSFGKYNEQFF
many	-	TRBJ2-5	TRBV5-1	TGCGCCAGCAGCCCCCGTGGGGAGGGGGAAGAGACCCAGTACTTC	CASSPRGEGEETQYF
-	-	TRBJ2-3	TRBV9	TGTGCCAGCAGCCGGACGGCCCTAAGCACAGATACGCAGTATTTT	CASSRTALSTDTQYF
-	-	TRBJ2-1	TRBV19	TGTGCCAGTAGCCCGGACAGAAAATACAATGAGCAGTTCTTC	CASSPDRKYNEQFF
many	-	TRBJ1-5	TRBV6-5	TGTGCCAGCAGTTCCCTGGCGGGCAATCAGCCCCAGCATTTT	CASSSLAGNQPQHF
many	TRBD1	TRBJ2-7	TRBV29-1	TGCAGCGCTGAGGGAGGGACAGGGGTCTACGAGCAGTACTTC	CSAEGGTGVYEQYF
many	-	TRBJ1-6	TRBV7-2	TGTGCCAGCAGCCCCCTAGACTCCTATAATTCACCCCTCCACTTT	CASSPLDSYNSPLHF
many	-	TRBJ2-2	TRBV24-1	TGTGCCACCAGTGATATAAACACCGGGGAGCTGTTTTTT	CATSDINTGELFF
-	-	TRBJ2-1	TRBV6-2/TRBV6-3	TGTGCCAGCAGGCGAACCCAAAACAATGAGCAGTTCTTC	CASRRTQNNEQFF
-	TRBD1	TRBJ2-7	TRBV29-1	TGCAGCGGCGAGGGGGCTGTCGGGGAGCAGTACTTC	CSGEGAVGEQYF